The sequence of this TCR beta chain was determined in a study of blood T cell repertoires in COVID-19. Study-level background: PBMCs, B-cell-depleted T cells, or T cells provided the cDNA or gDNA that made up the material.

Method: immunoSEQ multiplex PCR; TCRdb's copy keeps in-frame clones and lacks some. Of around 94,000 clones in the sample, about 80% were seen once. The CDR3 loop spans 15 amino acids. V lost 3 bases to trimming and J lost 2 bases, with 13 bases between them. Germline CDR1 is LNHDA and CDR2 is SQIVND (reference sequence). This clonotype was sampled from a man between 60 and 75 years old with acute or convalescent COVID-19. This chain links TRBV19 with TRBJ1-2; no definite D call. The sequenced material came from peripheral blood. The CDR3: CASSIQRTLNYGYTF. The CDR3 DNA reads as TGTGCCAGTAGTATCCAGCGAACCTTAAACTATGGCTACACCTTC.